This T cell receptor beta chain originates from a study of cytomegalovirus exposure and HLA in healthy donors. The study, taken as a whole, reports: A later analysis showed that HLA-associated TCR beta chains had undergone more clonal expansion than equally common others.

Trimming took 0 bases from V and 3 from J, leaving 12 bases between them. The CDR3 sequence is 15 residues long. Germline CDR1 and CDR2: SGDLS and YYNGEE. In regard to this clone: The target antigen is unknown.

PCR was performed using 60 Vbeta and 13 Jbeta primers. Assay: immunoSEQ multiplex PCR; the TCRdb copy retains only in-frame clones and omits some. The sample lists approximately 180,000 clones, over 65% occurring once. Material for sequencing was PBMCs. The J gene is TRBJ1-1, the V gene TRBV9; D not resolved. This receptor was taken from a woman aged 60 to 75 in good health and CMV-seropositive. The DNA for the CDR3 is TGTGCCAGCAGCGTAGTTTCGGGGTCCGACACTGAAGCTTTCTTT. The encoded protein is CASSVVSGSDTEAFF.